One sample yielded the 24 T cell receptor beta chains listed below, sequenced in a study of long-term antiretroviral therapy in people with HIV. Assay version v3.0 of immunoSEQ was used, and it was run at survey level. Only in-frame clones appear in the TCRdb table, and some are missing; sequencing was by immunoSEQ multiplex PCR. The sample holds some 30,000 clones; approximately 92% are singletons and the top ten take roughly 4%. The sample in question was unsorted PBMCs, obtained 5.2 years after starting antiretroviral therapy. These receptors came from a middle-aged woman with HIV.

The chain is built from TRBV5-8 and TRBJ1-5; possibly TRBD1 for D (6 bases). The germline CDR1 and CDR2 sequences are SGHTS and YDEGEE. Trimming took off 5 bases at V and 7 bases at J, with 19 bases between the two ends. The CDR3 contains 15 residues. CDR3 bases: TGTGCCAGCAGTCGGGGGGGCGGTTGGGAACAGCCCCAGCATTTT. Translated: CASSRGGGWEQPQHF.

This chain links TRBV6-1 with TRBJ2-7; 11 nucleotides line up with TRBD2. This CDR3 is 14 amino acids long. Germline assignment: CDR1 MNHNS and CDR2 SASEGT. V was clipped by 3 bases and J by 3 bases; unmatched bases: 1. CDR3 loop: CASSEGTSGYEQYF. The CDR3 DNA is TGTGCCAGCAGTGAGGGGACTAGCGGCTACGAGCAGTACTTC.

The genes are TRBV5-4 and TRBJ2-7; TRBD1 agrees at 9 bases. The V gene end was trimmed by 7 bases and the J gene end by 5 bases; junction bases not matched to a gene: 10. CDR3 size: 14 residues. CDR1 and CDR2 from the germline V gene are SGHNT and YYREEE (reference sequence). CDR3 coding DNA: TGTGCCAGCGGGTTCCGGGACAGGGACCACGAGCAGTACTTC. Its protein is CASGFRDRDHEQYF.

This chain uses TRBV18 with TRBJ2-2; maybe TRBD1 (6 bases). The CDR3 has 15 residues. CDR1 and CDR2 (germline): KGHSH, LQKENI. Trimming removed 3 bases at V and 6 bases at J, with 14 bases between. The CDR3 loop reads CASSPSNRVSGELFF. CDR3 sequence (DNA): TGTGCCAGCTCACCGTCAAACAGGGTATCCGGGGAGCTGTTTTTT.

The CDR3 bases are TGTGCCAGCAGTGAACAGGGTGCTGGAAACACCATATATTTT. It translates to CASSEQGAGNTIYF. The gene calls are TRBV6-1 and TRBJ1-3; D is perhaps TRBD1 (5 bases). In germline, CDR1 is MNHNS, CDR2 SASEGT. The CDR3 has 14 amino acids. Between the trimmed V and J ends, which lost 2 bases and 2 bases, there was a span of 7 bases.

The chain is built from TRBV5-1 and TRBJ2-7, with 11 bases that match TRBD2. Germline V CDR1 and CDR2: SGHRS, YFSETQ. Trimming removed 0 bases from V and 0 bases from J; junction bases left unmatched: 8. The CDR3 sequence is 18 residues long. This CDR3 reads CASSLGLAGSPNSYEQYF. The CDR3 DNA follows: TGCGCCAGCAGCTTGGGACTAGCGGGAAGTCCCAACTCCTACGAGCAGTACTTC. The full variable domain, completed using reference TRBV5-1 and TRBJ2-7, is KAGVTQTPRYLIKTRGQQVTLSCSPISGHRSVSWYQQTPGQGLQFLFEYFSETQRNKGNFPGRFSGRQFSNSRSEMNVSTLELGDSALYLCASSLGLAGSPNSYEQYFGPGTRLTVT.

The chain recombines TRBV9 with TRBJ1-1, with D unclear. With 4 bases removed from V and 4 bases from J, the gap between germline ends came to 14 bases. This CDR3 region has 14 residues. Germline CDR1 and CDR2: SGDLS and YYNGEE. The CDR3 coding sequence is TGTGCCAGCAGCATATGGACCAATCCCACTGAAGCTTTCTTT. Encoded protein: CASSIWTNPTEAFF.

This chain links TRBV7-2 with TRBJ1-4, with D unresolved. Germline V gene lookup returns CDR1 SGHTA and CDR2 FQGNSA. This CDR3 has 14 residues. Trimming took off 3 bases at V and 3 bases at J, with 8 bases between the two ends. The CDR3 reads CASSFGPANEKLFF. The CDR3 DNA is TGTGCCAGCAGCTTTGGGCCGGCTAATGAAAAACTGTTTTTT.

This chain joins TRBV7-9 and TRBJ2-6; no clear D. CDR1 and CDR2 from the germline V gene are SEHNR and FQNEAQ (reference sequence). V was clipped by 3 bases and J by 4 bases, with 13 bases between them. CDR3 length: 16 amino acids. CDR3 coding DNA: TGTGCCAGCAGCTTTCCTGGGGTCGCCGGGGCCAACGTCCTGACTTTC. Residues: CASSFPGVAGANVLTF. Full variable domain (rest looked up from reference TRBV7-9 and TRBJ2-6): DTGVSQNPRHKITKRGQNVTFRCDPISEHNRLYWYRQTLGQGPEFLTYFQNEAQLEKSRLLSDRFSAERPKGSFSTLEIQRTEQGDSAMYLCASSFPGVAGANVLTFGAGSRLTVL.

This chain connects TRBV27 to TRBJ2-7, with 7 nucleotides matching TRBD2. The CDR3 contains 13 residues. Trimming cost V 10 bases and J 2 bases; bases outside gene matches: 8. CDR1 is MNHEY, CDR2 SMNVEV, per germline (reference sequence). CDR3 DNA: TGTGCCATCCTGACGGGGGGAGCCTACGAGCAGTACTTC. Translated, it gives CAILTGGAYEQYF.

The chain carries TRBV6-5 and TRBJ2-7, with D possibly being TRBD2 (5 bases). Germline V gene data show CDR1 as MNHEY and CDR2 as SVGAGI. V lost 6 bases and J lost 0, with 15 bases in between. The CDR3 is made up of 15 amino acids. The CDR3 reads CASRPSGPSSYEQYF. CDR3 nucleotide sequence: TGTGCCAGCAGGCCCAGCGGACCGAGCTCCTACGAGCAGTACTTC.

This sequence joins TRBV25-1 and TRBJ1-1, with D tentatively TRBD1 (6 bases). V lost 3 bases and J lost 1, with 12 bases in between. The length of the CDR3 is 15 residues. Germline V gene sequence: CDR1 MGHDK, CDR2 SYGVNS. The CDR3 sequence: CASSESARGNTEAFF. CDR3 DNA sequence: TGTGCCAGCAGTGAGTCGGCCAGGGGGAACACTGAAGCTTTCTTT. The whole variable domain, filled in from reference TRBV25-1 and TRBJ1-1, reads EADIYQTPRYLVIGTGKKITLECSQTMGHDKMYWYQQDPGMELHLIHYSYGVNSTEKGDLSSESTVSRIRTEHFPLTLESARPSHTSQYLCASSESARGNTEAFFGQGTRLTVV.

The V call is TRBV29-1, the J call TRBJ2-7; 12 bases match TRBD1. The CDR3 covers 14 residues. The V gene end was trimmed by 7 bases and the J gene end by 4 bases; junction bases not matched to a gene: 8. Germline CDR1 SQVTM, CDR2 ANQGSEA. In DNA, the CDR3 is TGCAGCGCCCTAAGGGGACAGGGGGCTTACGAGCAGTACTTC. This gives the protein CSALRGQGAYEQYF.

The chain joins TRBV30 to TRBJ2-5, with D possibly TRBD1 on 8 matching bases. Trimming pared 7 bases from V and 1 base from J, leaving 25 bases between. The CDR3 is 17 amino acids. Germline V CDR1 and CDR2: GTSNPN, SVGIG (reference sequence). The CDR3 DNA sequence: TGTGCCTTACGGAGAAGGACAGGGACTATGACCCAAGAGACCCAGTACTTC. Translating it yields CALRRRTGTMTQETQYF.

This chain uses TRBV11-3 with TRBJ1-2, with D maybe TRBD1 (6 bases). Germline V gives CDR1 SGHNT, CDR2 YENEEA. The CDR3 is 14 residues long. Trimming cost V 5 bases and J 7 bases, with 17 bases left between them. CDR3 loop: CASSHRQEPSGYTF. As DNA, the CDR3 is TGTGCCAGCAGCCATCGACAGGAACCCTCTGGCTACACCTTC.

The chain uses TRBV12-5 and TRBJ2-2; possible D gene TRBD2, 6 bases. The CDR3 runs to 16 residues. Germline CDR1 is LGHNT and CDR2 is FRNRAP. With 0 bases removed from V and 2 bases from J, the gap between germline ends came to 10 bases. The CDR3 is CASGLVGGPNTGELFF. DNA of the CDR3: TGTGCTAGTGGTTTGGTAGGAGGGCCCAACACCGGGGAGCTGTTTTTT. The whole variable domain, remainder taken from reference TRBV12-5 and TRBJ2-2, is DARVTQTPRHKVTEMGQEVTMRCQPILGHNTVFWYRQTMMQGLELLAYFRNRAPLDDSGMPKDRFSAEMPDATLATLKIQPSEPRDSAVYFCASGLVGGPNTGELFFGEGSRLTVL.

This sequence joins TRBV5-4 and TRBJ2-1; the D gene is possibly TRBD2 (6 bases). There are 14 residues in the CDR3. The V and J ends lost 4 bases and 6 bases respectively, with 14 bases between them. Germline CDR1 SGHNT, CDR2 YYREEE (reference sequence). The CDR3 region has the DNA TGTGCCAGCAGCCCTCCGGTGACTAGCAATGAGCAGTTCTTC. It codes for CASSPPVTSNEQFF.

The chain carries TRBV6-5 and TRBJ2-7; TRBD1 is a possible D gene (5 bases). The CDR3 consists of 15 residues. Trimming took 2 bases from V and 2 from J, leaving 13 bases between them. CDR1 and CDR2 from the germline V gene are MNHEY and SVGAGI. CDR3 sequence: CASSYSSGSTYEQYF. CDR3 bases: TGTGCCAGCAGTTACAGTTCAGGGTCGACCTACGAGCAGTACTTC.

The chain couples TRBV25-1 to TRBJ1-2, with 8 bases fitting TRBD1. Germline CDR1 is MGHDK and CDR2 is SYGVNS. Losses at the gene ends were 4 bases for V and 8 bases for J; bases not matched to a gene: 12. This CDR3 contains 15 residues. The CDR3 nucleotides are TGTGCCAGCAGTGGACCAGGGGGCGCTCATCTAGGCTACACCTTC. Amino acid sequence: CASSGPGGAHLGYTF.

The J gene is TRBJ1-2, the V gene TRBV27; D not certain. Trimming stripped 1 base from V and 4 bases from J, with 22 bases between. CDR1 MNHEY and CDR2 SMNVEV come from the germline V gene (reference sequence). This CDR3 has 18 amino acids. DNA for the CDR3: TGTGCCAGCAGTTTATTCGTCAAACCTGACAATCCTTTCTATGGCTACACCTTC. This gives the protein CASSLFVKPDNPFYGYTF.

The genes are TRBV19 and TRBJ2-3; unclear D gene. Trimming took off 1 base at V and 2 bases at J, with 4 bases between the two ends. The germline V gene has CDR1 LNHDA and CDR2 SQIVND (reference sequence). CDR3 size: 13 residues. The CDR3 coding sequence is TGTGCCAGTAGTATAGGGTACACAGATACGCAGTATTTT. Translating it yields CASSIGYTDTQYF.

The chain is built from TRBV18 and TRBJ1-5; the D is unclear. The CDR3 loop spans 15 amino acids. CDR1 KGHSH and CDR2 LQKENI come from the germline V gene. Trimming removed 4 bases from V and 0 bases from J, with 10 bases in between. CDR3 nucleotide sequence: TGTGCCAGCTCACTAATCAGAGATAGCAATCAGCCCCAGCATTTT. The encoded protein is CASSLIRDSNQPQHF.

The gene calls are TRBV27 and TRBJ1-5; no clear D. Deletions cut 3 bases from V and 6 bases from J, with 6 bases between. The CDR3 is made up of 12 amino acids. Germline V gene lookup returns CDR1 MNHEY and CDR2 SMNVEV (reference sequence). The CDR3 bases are TGTGCCAGCAGTTTTGACGGTCAGCCCCAGCATTTT. Its protein product is CASSFDGQPQHF.

Only one count was recorded for this clone. This chain joins TRBV2 and TRBJ2-7; D is uncertain. The CDR3 runs 12 residues. CDR1 and CDR2 (germline): SNHLY, FYNNEI. Trimming stripped 7 bases from V and 3 bases from J, with 10 bases between. The CDR3 DNA follows: TGTGCCAGCACTCCGAGGCTCTACGAGCAGTACTTC. Its translation: CASTPRLYEQYF.